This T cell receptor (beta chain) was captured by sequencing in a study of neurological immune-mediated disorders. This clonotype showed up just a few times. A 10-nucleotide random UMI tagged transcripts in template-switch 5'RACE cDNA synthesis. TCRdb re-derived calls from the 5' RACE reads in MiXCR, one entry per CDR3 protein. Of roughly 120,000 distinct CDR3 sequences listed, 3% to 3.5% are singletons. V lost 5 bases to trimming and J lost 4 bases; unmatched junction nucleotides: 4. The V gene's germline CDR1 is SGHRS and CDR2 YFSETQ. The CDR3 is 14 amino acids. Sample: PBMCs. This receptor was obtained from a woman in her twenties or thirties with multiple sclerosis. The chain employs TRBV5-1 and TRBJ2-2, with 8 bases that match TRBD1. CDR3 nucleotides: TGCGCCAGCAGGGACAGGGAGGTCACCGGGGAGCTGTTTTTT. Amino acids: CASRDREVTGELFF.